A single T cell receptor beta chain is shown here with its context. Its target is not known. These data belong to a study of regulatory T cells in long-lasting Graves disease. Study at large: With positive TSH receptor antibodies and over 5 years of antithyroid drugs, Graves' disease was considered persistent. Study results and limitations: Among the persistent patients, 2,500 to 3,500 public clonotypes were shared, more than the roughly 970 shared among new patients. Results may be inaccurate due to the small sample size.

The time point was: persistent/refractory GD, antithyroid drugs over 5 years with positive TRAb. The TCR library was made from RNA that had been extracted from PBMCs in TRIzol. Building of the TCR beta libraries involved iRepertoire HTBI primers and Arm-PCR of CDR3 regions. Methods used by the authors: 60 or so TRBV and roughly 15 TRBJ segments were identified across samples. MiXCR, run by TCRdb on the multiplex PCR reads, gives a single entry per CDR3 protein. These V and J calls derive from TCRdb rather than the authors' analysis. The table records roughly 360,000 distinct CDR3 sequences, roughly 23% of them present only once. Germline V gene sequence: CDR1 SGDLS, CDR2 YYNGEE. The CDR3 is 19 amino acids. Trimming took 0 bases from V and 3 from J; bases not matched to a gene: 8.

The clonotype comes from a middle-aged woman with Graves disease. V and J are TRBV9 and TRBJ2-3; 15 positions match TRBD2. Sequenced here: peripheral blood mononuclear cells (PBMCs), sampled when the disease was refractory, from a patient treated with antithyroid drugs. The CDR3 here is CASSVEGRGLAGGTDTQYF. CDR3 in DNA: TGTGCCAGCAGCGTAGAGGGGAGGGGACTAGCGGGAGGTACAGATACGCAGTATTTT.